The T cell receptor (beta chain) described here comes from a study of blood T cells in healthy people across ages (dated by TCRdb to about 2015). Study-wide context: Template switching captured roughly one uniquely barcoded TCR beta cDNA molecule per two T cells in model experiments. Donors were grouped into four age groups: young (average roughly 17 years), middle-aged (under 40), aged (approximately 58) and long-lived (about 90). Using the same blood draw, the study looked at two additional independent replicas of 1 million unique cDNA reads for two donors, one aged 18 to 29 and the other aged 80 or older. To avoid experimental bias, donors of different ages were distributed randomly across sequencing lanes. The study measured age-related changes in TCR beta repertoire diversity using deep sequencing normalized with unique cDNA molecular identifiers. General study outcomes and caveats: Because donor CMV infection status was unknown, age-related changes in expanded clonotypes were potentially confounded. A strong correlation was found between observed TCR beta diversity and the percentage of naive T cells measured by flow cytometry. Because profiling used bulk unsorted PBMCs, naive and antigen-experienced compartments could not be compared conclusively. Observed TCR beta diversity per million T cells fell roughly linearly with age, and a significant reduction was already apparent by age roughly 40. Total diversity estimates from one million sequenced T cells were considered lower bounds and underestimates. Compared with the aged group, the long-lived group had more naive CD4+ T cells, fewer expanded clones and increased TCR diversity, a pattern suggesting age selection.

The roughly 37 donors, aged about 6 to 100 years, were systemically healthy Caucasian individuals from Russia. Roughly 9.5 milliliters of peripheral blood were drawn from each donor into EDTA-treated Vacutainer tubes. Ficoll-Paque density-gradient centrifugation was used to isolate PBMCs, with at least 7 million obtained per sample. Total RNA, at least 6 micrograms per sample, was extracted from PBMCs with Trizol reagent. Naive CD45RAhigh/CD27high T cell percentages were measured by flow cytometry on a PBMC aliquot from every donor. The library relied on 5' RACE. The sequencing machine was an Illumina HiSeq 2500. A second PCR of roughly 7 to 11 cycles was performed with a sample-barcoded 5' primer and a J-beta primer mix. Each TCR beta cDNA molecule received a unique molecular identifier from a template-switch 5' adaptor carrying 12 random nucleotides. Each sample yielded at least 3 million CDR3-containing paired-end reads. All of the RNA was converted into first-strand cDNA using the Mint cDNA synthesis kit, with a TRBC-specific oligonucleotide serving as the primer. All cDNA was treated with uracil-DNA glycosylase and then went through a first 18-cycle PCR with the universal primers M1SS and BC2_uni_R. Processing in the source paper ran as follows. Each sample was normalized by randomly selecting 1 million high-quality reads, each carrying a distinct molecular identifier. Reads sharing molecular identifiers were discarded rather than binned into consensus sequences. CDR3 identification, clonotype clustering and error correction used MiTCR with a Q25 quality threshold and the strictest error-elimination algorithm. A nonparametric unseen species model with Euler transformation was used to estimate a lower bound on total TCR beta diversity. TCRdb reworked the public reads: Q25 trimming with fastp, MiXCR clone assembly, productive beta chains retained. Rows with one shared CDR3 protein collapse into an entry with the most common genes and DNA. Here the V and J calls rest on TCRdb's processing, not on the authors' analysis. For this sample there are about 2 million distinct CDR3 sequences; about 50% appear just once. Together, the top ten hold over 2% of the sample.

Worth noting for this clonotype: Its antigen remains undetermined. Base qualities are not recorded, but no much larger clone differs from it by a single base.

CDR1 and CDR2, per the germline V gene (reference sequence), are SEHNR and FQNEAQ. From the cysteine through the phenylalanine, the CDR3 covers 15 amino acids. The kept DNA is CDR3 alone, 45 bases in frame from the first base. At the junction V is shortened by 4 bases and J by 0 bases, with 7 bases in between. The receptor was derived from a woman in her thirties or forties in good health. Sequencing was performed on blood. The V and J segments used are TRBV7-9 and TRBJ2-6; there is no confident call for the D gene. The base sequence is TGTGCCAGCAGCTCGATAGTCTCTGGGGCCAACGTCCTGACTTTC. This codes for CASSSIVSGANVLTF.